This TCR beta chain was captured in a study of T cells after yellow fever vaccination. Overall study context: Preparation used SMART-Seq v4 Ultra Low Input for the low-cell-number fractions. Notes on the study in general: FACS-sorted repertoires could contain abundant clonotypes contaminating from the bulk population. Re-detected after boosting: most primary clones, 96% of CD4 and 88% of CD8.

There are a few counts of this clonotype. What it binds is not known. CDR3 size: 13 residues. Trimming removed 5 bases from V and 3 bases from J, with 10 bases in between. CDR1 is KGHSH, CDR2 LQKENI, per germline. The authors made TCR cDNA by 5'RACE template switching, adding a universal primer site and UMIs. A single record per CDR3 protein comes from TCRdb applying MiXCR to the 5' RACE reads. Counted here are 300,000 to 350,000 distinct CDR3 sequences, 3% to 4.5% occurring once; the ten biggest clones make up 24%. This chain uses TRBV18 with TRBJ2-5, with TRBD1 as a possible D gene (6 bases). The clonotype comes from a man younger than 30 who received the YFV17D yellow fever vaccine. This specimen consisted of PBMCs, obtained 5 days after the yellow fever booster vaccination. The CDR3 coding sequence is TGTGCCAGCTCAGCCCGACAGGAAGAGACCCAGTACTTC. This translates into CASSARQEETQYF.